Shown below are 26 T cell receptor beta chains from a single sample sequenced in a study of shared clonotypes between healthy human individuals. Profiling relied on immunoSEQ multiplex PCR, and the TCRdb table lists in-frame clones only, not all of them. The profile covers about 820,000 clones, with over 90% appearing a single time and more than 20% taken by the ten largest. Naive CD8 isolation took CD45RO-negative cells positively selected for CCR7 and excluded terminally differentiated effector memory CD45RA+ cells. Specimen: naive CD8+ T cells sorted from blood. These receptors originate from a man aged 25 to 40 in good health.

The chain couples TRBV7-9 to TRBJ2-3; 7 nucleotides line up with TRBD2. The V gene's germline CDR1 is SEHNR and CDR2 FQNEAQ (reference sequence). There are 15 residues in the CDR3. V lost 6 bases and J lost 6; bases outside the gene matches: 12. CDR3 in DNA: TGTGCCAGCAGGACACAGATTTCGGGGGGTGATACGCAGTATTTT. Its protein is CASRTQISGGDTQYF.

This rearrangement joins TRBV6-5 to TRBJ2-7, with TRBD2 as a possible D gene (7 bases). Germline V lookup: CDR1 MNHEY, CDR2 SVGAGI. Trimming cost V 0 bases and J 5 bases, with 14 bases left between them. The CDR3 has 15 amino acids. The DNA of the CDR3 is TGTGCCAGCAGTTACTCATCGGGGGGCGCGAACGAGCAGTACTTC. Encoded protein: CASSYSSGGANEQYF.

CDR3: CASSFQLPGLAGVEGGELFF. CDR3 in DNA: TGTGCCAGCAGTTTCCAACTACCGGGACTAGCGGGAGTAGAGGGCGGGGAGCTGTTTTTT. The chain uses TRBV27 and TRBJ2-2, with 14 positions matching TRBD2. Trimming removed 3 bases from V and 7 bases from J; junction bases left unmatched: 16. CDR1 and CDR2 from the germline V gene are MNHEY and SMNVEV (reference sequence). The CDR3 runs to 20 residues.

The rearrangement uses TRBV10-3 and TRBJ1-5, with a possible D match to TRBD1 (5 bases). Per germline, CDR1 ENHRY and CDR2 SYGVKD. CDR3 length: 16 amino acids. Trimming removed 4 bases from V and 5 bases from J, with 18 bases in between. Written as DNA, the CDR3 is TGTGCCATCAGTGGGGGCCCCCGGGGATCCCATCAGCCCCAGCATTTT. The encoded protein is CAISGGPRGSHQPQHF.

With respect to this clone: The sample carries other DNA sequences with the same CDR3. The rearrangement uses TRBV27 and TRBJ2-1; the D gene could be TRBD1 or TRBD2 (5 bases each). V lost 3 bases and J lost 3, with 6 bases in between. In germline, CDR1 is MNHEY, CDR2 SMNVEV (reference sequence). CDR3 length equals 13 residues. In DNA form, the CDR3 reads TGTGCCAGCAGTTTTGGGGGCTACAATGAGCAGTTCTTC. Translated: CASSFGGYNEQFF.

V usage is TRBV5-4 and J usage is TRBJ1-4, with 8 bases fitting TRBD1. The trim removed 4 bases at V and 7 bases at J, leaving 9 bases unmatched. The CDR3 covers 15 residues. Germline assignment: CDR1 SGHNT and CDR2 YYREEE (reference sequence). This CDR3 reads CASSQDRVATEKLFF. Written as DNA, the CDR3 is TGTGCCAGCAGCCAGGACAGGGTTGCTACTGAAAAACTGTTTTTT.

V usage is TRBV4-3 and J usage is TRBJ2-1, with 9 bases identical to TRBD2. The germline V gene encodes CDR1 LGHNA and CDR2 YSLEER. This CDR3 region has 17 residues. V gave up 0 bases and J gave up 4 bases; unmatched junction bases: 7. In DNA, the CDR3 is TGCGCCAGCAGCCAAGATCGGGCGGGAGGGTTTTACAATGAGCAGTTCTTC. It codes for CASSQDRAGGFYNEQFF.

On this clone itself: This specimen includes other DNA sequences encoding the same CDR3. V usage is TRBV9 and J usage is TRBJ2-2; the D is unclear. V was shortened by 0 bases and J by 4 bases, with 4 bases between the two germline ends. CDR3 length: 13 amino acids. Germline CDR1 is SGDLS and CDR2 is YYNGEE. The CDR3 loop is CASSVAGTGELFF. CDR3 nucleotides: TGTGCCAGCAGCGTAGCGGGCACCGGGGAGCTGTTTTTT. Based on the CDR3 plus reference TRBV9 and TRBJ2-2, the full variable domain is DSGVTQTPKHLITATGQRVTLRCSPRSGDLSVYWYQQSLDQGLQFLIQYYNGEERAKGNILERFSAQQFPDLHSELNLSSLELGDSALYFCASSVAGTGELFFGEGSRLTVL.

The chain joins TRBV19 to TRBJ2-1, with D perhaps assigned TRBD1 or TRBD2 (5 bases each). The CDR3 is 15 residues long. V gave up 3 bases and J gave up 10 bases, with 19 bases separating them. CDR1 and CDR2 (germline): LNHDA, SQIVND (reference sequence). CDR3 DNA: TGTGCCAGTAGTATCGGGACCGACCCTTTCTGGGAGCAGTTCTTC. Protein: CASSIGTDPFWEQFF.

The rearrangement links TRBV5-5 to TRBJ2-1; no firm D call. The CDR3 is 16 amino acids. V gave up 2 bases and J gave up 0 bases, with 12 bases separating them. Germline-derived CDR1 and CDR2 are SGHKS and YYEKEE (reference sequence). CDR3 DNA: TGTGCCAGCAGCTTCCTCCCCCCACCCTCCTACAATGAGCAGTTCTTC. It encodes CASSFLPPPSYNEQFF.

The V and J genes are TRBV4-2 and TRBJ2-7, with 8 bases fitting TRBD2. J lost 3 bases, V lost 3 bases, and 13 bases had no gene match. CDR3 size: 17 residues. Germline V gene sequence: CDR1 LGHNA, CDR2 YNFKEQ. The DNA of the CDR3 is TGTGCCAGCAGCCATAGGGTCCAGGTCCGGGGGGGCTACGAGCAGTACTTC. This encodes CASSHRVQVRGGYEQYF.

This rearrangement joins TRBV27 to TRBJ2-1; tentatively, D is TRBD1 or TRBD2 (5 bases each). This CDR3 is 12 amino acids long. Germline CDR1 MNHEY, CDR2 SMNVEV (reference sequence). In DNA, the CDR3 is TGTGCTGTTCATGGGGGAAAGAATGAGCAGTTCTTC. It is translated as CAVHGGKNEQFF.

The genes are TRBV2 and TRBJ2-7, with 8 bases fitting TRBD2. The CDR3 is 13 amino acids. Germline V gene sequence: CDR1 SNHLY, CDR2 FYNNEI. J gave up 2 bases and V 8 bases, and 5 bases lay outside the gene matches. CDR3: CASGKTSAYEQYF. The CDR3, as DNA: TGTGCCAGCGGAAAGACTAGCGCCTACGAGCAGTACTTC.

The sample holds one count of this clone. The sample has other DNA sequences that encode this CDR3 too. CDR3 sequence: CASSYSGQYNEQFF. The CDR3 bases are TGTGCCAGCAGTTACTCGGGACAGTACAATGAGCAGTTCTTC. The chain recombines TRBV6-5 with TRBJ2-1; 7 bases align to TRBD1. The CDR3 is 14 amino acids. J lost 4 bases, V lost 0 bases, and 0 bases had no gene match. CDR1 is MNHEY, CDR2 SVGAGI, per germline.

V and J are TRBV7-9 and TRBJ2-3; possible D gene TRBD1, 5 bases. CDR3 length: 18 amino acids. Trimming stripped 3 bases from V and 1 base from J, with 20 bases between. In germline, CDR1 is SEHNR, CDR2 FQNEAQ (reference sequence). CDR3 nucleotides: TGTGCCAGCAGCTTGACAGTTTTGGTAGGCGGAGGCACAGATACGCAGTATTTT. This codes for CASSLTVLVGGGTDTQYF.

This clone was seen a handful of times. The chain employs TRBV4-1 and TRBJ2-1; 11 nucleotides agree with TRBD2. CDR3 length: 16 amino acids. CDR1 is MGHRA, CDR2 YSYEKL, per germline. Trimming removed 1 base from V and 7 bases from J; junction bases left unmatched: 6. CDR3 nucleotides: TGCGCCAGCAGCCAAGGAGAACTAGCGGGAGATAATGAGCAGTTCTTC. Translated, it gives CASSQGELAGDNEQFF.

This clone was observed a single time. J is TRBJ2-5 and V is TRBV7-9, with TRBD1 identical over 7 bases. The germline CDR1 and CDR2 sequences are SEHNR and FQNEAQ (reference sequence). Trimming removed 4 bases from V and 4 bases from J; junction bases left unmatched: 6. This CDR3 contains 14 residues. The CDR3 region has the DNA TGTGCCAGCAGCTCGACAGGGAAGAGAGAGACCCAGTACTTC. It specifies CASSSTGKRETQYF. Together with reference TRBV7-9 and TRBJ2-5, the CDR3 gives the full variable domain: DTGVSQNPRHKITKRGQNVTFRCDPISEHNRLYWYRQTLGQGPEFLTYFQNEAQLEKSRLLSDRFSAERPKGSFSTLEIQRTEQGDSAMYLCASSSTGKRETQYFGPGTRLLVL.

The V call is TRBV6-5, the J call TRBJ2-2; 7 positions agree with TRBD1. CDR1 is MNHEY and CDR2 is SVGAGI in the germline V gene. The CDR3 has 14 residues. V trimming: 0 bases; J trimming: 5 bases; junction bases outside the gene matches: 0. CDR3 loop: CASSYSTGTGELFF. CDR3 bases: TGTGCCAGCAGTTACTCGACAGGGACCGGGGAGCTGTTTTTT.

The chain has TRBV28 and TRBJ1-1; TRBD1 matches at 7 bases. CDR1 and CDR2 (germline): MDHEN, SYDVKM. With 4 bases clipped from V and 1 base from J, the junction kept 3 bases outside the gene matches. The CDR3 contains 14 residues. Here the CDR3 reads CASSSYRGNTEAFF. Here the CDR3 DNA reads TGTGCCAGCAGTTCTTACAGGGGGAACACTGAAGCTTTCTTT.

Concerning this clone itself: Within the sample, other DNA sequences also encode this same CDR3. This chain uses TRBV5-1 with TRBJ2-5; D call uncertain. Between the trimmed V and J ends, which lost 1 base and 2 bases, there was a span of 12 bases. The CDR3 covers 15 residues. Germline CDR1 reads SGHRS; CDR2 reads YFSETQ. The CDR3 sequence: CASSLLATAQETQYF. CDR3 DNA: TGCGCCAGCAGCTTGTTGGCGACCGCTCAAGAGACCCAGTACTTC.

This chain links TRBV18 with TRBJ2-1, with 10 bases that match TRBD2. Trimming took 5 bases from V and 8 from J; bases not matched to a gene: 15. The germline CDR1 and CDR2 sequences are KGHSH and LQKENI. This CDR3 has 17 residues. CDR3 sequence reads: CASSARPEAGGRYEQFF. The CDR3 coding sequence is TGTGCCAGCTCAGCACGACCCGAAGCGGGAGGGCGCTATGAGCAGTTCTTC.

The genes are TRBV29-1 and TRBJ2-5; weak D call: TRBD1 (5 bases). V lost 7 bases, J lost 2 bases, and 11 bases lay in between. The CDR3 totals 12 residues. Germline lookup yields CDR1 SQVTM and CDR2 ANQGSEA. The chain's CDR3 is CSAEGHQETQYF. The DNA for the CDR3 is TGCAGCGCCGAAGGACATCAAGAGACCCAGTACTTC.

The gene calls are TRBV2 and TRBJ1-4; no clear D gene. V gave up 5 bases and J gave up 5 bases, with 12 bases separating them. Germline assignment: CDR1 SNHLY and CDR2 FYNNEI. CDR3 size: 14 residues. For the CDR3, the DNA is TGTGCCAGCAGTACCGGGCGACCAAATGAAAAACTGTTTTTT. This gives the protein CASSTGRPNEKLFF.

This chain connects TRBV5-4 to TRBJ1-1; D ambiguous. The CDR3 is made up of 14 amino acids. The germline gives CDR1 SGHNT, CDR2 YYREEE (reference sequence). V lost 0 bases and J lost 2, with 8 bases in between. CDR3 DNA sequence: TGTGCCAGCAGCTTGGAATGGGCAAACACTGAAGCTTTCTTT. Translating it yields CASSLEWANTEAFF.

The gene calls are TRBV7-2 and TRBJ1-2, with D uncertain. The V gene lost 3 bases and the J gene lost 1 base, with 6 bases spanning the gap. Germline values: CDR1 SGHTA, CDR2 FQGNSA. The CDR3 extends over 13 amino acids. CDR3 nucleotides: TGTGCCAGCAGCTTTTCCGATAACTATGGCTACACCTTC. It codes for CASSFSDNYGYTF.

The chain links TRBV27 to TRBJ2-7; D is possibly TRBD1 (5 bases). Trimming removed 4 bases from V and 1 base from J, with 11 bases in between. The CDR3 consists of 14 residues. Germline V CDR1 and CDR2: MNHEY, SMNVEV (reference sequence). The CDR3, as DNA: TGTGCCAGCAGTTCATATGACAGATCCTACGAGCAGTACTTC. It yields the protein CASSSYDRSYEQYF.